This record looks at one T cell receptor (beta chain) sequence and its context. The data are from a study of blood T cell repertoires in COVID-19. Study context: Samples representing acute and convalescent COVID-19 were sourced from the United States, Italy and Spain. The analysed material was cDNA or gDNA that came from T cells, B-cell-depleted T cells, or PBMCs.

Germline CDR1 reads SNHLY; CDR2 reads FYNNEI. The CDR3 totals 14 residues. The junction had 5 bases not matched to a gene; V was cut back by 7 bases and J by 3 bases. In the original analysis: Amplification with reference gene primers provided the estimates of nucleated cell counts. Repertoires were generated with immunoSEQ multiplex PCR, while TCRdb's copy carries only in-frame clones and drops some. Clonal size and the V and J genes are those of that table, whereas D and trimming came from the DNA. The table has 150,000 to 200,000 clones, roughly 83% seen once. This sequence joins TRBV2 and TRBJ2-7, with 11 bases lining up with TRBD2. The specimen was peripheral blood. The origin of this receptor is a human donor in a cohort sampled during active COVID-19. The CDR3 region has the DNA TGTGCCAGCAAGACCGGGACTAGCGGCTACGAGCAGTACTTC. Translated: CASKTGTSGYEQYF.